This T cell receptor (beta chain) emerged from a study of immune evolution from preneoplasia to lung adenocarcinoma. Study-level results: Top clone share appeared to fall from AAH through AIS, MIA, adenocarcinoma.

Histologic diagnosis was independently verified by two lung pathologists. Sequencing was performed with immunoSEQ multiplex PCR; in TCRdb, only in-frame clones are kept and a portion is missing. The table records about 21,000 clones, 75% of them present only once. Of note for this clone: Its antigen is currently unknown.

The CDR3 length is 13 residues. The germline V gene has CDR1 SGHDN and CDR2 FVKESK. V lost 6 bases, J lost 7 bases, and 13 bases lay in between. This chain links TRBV14 with TRBJ2-1; D might be TRBD2 (6 bases). The sequencing input was FFPE invasive lung adenocarcinoma tissue. The receptor comes from a person between 55 and 69 years old with lung adenocarcinoma. CDR3 nucleotide sequence: TGTGCCAGCAGTCGACTAGTAGAAAATGAGCAGTTCTTC. Its protein is CASSRLVENEQFF.